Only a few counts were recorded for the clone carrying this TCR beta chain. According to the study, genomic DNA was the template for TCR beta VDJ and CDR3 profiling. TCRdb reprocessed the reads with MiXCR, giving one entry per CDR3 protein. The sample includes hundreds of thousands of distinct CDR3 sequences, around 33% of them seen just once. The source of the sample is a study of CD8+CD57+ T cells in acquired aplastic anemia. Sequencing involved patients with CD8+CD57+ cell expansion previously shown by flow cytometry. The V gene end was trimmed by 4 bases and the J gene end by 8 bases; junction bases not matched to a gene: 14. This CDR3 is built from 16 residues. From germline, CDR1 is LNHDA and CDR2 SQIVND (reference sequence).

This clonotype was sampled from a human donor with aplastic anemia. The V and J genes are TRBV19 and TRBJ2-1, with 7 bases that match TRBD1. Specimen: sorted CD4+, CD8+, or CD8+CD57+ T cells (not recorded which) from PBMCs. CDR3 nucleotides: TGTGCCAGTAGTAGAATTACAGGGGCTGTCGTCGATGAGCAGTTCTTC. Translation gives CASSRITGAVVDEQFF.